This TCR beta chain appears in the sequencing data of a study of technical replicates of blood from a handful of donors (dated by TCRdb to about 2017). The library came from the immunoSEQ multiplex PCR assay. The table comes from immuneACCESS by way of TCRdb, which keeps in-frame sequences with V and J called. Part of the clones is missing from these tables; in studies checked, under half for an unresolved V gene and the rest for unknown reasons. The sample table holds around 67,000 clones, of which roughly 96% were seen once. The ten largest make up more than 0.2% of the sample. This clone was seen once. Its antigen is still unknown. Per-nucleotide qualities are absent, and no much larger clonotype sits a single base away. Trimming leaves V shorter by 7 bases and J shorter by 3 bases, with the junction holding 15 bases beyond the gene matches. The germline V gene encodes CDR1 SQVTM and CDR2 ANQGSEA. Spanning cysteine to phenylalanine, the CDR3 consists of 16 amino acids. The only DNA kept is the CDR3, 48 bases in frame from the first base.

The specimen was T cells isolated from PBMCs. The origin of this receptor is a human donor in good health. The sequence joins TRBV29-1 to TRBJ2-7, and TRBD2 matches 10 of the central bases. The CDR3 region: CSATGAGGPGSYEQYF. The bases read TGCAGCGCAACGGGAGCGGGAGGGCCAGGTAGCTACGAGCAGTACTTC.